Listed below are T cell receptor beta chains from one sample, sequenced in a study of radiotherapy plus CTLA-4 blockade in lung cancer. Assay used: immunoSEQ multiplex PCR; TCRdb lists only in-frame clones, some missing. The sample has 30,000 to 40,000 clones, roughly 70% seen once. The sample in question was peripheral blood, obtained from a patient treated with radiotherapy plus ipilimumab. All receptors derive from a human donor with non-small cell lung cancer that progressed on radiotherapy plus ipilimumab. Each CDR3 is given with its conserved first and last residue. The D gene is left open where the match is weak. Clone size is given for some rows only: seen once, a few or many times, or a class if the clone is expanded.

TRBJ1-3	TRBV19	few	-	CASSVDRGNTIYF	TGTGCCAGTAGTGTCGACAGGGGAAACACCATATATTTT
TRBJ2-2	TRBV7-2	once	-	CASSFPGTGELFF	TGTGCCAGCAGCTTTCCCGGGACCGGGGAGCTGTTTTTT
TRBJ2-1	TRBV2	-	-	CASTRRGASYNEQFF	TGTGCCAGCACACGGCGGGGAGCCTCCTACAATGAGCAGTTCTTC
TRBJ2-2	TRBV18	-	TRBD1	CASSPRPGQGNTGELFF	TGTGCCAGCTCACCAAGACCGGGACAGGGAAACACCGGGGAGCTGTTTTTT
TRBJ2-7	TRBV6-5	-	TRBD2	CASRRSSGRYEQYF	TGTGCCAGCAGGCGTAGTAGCGGGAGATACGAGCAGTACTTC
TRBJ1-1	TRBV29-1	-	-	CSVVGLMNTEAFF	TGCAGCGTCGTCGGACTGATGAACACTGAAGCTTTCTTT
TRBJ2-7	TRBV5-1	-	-	CASSLGQISSYEQYF	TGCGCCAGCAGCTTGGGGCAGATTTCCTCCTACGAGCAGTACTTC
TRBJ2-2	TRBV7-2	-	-	CASSWGLNTGELFF	TGTGCCAGCAGCTGGGGACTCAACACCGGGGAGCTGTTTTTT
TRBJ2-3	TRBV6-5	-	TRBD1	CASSYSDRASTDTQYF	TGTGCCAGCAGTTACTCGGACAGGGCTAGCACAGATACGCAGTATTTT
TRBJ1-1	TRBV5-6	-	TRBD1	CASSILGQGDTEAFF	TGTGCCAGCAGCATACTTGGACAGGGAGACACTGAAGCTTTCTTT
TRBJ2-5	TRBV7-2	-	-	CASRSGETQYF	TGTGCCAGCAGGTCCGGGGAGACCCAGTACTTC
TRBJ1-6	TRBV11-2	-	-	CASSDGKRSPLHF	TGTGCCAGCAGCGATGGAAAAAGATCACCCCTCCACTTT
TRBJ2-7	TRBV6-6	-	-	CASSYWQGLYEQYF	TGTGCCAGCAGTTACTGGCAGGGACTCTACGAGCAGTACTTC
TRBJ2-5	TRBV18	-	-	CASSPGSQETQYF	TGTGCCAGCTCACCCGGAAGTCAAGAGACCCAGTACTTC
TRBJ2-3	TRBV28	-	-	CASSSDTDTQYF	TGTGCCAGCAGTTCAGATACAGATACGCAGTATTTT
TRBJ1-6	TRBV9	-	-	CASSVRGDNSPLHF	TGTGCCAGCAGCGTTCGGGGCGATAATTCACCCCTCCACTTT
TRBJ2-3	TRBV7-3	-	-	CASSLLAAGTDTQYF	TGTGCCAGCAGCTTGTTAGCGGCGGGCACAGATACGCAGTATTTT
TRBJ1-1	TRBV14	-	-	CASSQDREDTEAFF	TGTGCCAGCAGCCAAGACAGGGAGGACACTGAAGCTTTCTTT
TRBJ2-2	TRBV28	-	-	CASSRGAPGELFF	TGTGCCAGCAGTCGGGGGGCCCCCGGGGAGCTGTTTTTT
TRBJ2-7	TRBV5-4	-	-	CASSPSPDSLEQYF	TGTGCCAGCAGCCCTAGCCCGGACAGCCTCGAGCAGTACTTC
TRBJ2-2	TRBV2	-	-	CASLGTKNTGELFF	TGTGCCAGTCTCGGGACGAAGAACACCGGGGAGCTGTTTTTT
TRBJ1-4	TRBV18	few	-	CASSAPGKLFF	TGTGCCAGCTCAGCCCCTGGAAAACTGTTTTTT
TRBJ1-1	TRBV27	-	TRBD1	CASSYSDRTDTEAFF	TGTGCCAGCAGTTACTCGGACAGGACGGACACTGAAGCTTTCTTT
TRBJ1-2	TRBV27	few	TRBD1	CASSFSGQGAYGYTF	TGTGCCAGCAGTTTTTCGGGACAGGGGGCCTATGGCTACACCTTC
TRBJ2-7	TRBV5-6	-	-	CASRGLDYEQYF	TGTGCCAGCAGGGGACTCGACTACGAGCAGTACTTC
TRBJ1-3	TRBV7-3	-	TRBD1	CASSTPTGHVGNTIYF	TGTGCCAGCAGTACCCCGACAGGGCACGTTGGAAACACCATATATTTT